A single sample gave rise to the 30 T cell receptor beta chains below, sequenced in a study of regulatory T cells in long-lasting Graves disease. Documented time point: newly diagnosed GD, antithyroid drugs for less than 3 months. With RNA extracted from PBMCs as input, the TCR library was made. Arm-PCR with iRepertoire HTBI primers amplified the CDR3 regions for these TCR beta libraries. TCRdb called the multiplex PCR reads again in MiXCR, with one record for every CDR3 protein. The table has 500,000 or so distinct CDR3 sequences, 14% seen once. The sample also formed part of further work on T cells in Graves' hyperthyroidism and ophthalmopathy.

The source material was peripheral blood mononuclear cells (PBMCs), sampled at new diagnosis, from a patient treated with antithyroid drugs. The source of these receptors is a woman between 45 and 65 years old with Graves disease.

This clonotype was observed once. A read error may be the cause here, since a much bigger clone is one base away. This chain links TRBV10-3 with TRBJ2-2; D is unresolved. The CDR3 contains 17 residues. Germline V gene lookup returns CDR1 ENHRY and CDR2 SYGVKD. The ends were cut back, 4 bases at V and 7 bases at J, with 22 bases in the middle. CDR3 coding DNA: TGTGCCATCAGTGGGTCGACTGCCCTCGAGAAGGGCGGGGAGCTGTTTTTT. The encoded protein is CAISGSTALEKGGELFF.

The chain is built from TRBV28 and TRBJ2-2; no reliable D call. CDR3 size: 19 residues. The germline V gene encodes CDR1 MDHEN and CDR2 SYDVKM. V was clipped by 2 bases and J by 5 bases, with 24 bases between them. CDR3 amino acids: CASSLARPSVRRVTGELFF. As DNA, the CDR3 is TGTGCCAGCAGTTTAGCGCGCCCGTCGGTGAGACGGGTAACCGGGGAGCTGTTTTTT.

The chain combines TRBV19 with TRBJ1-1; no firm D call. CDR3 length: 11 amino acids. The germline V gene encodes CDR1 LNHDA and CDR2 SQIVND (reference sequence). Between the trimmed V and J ends, which lost 9 bases and 5 bases, there was a span of 10 bases. Here the CDR3 reads CASEGFTEAFF. The CDR3 nucleotides read TGTGCCAGCGAGGGCTTTACTGAAGCTTTCTTT.

The sample holds many counts of this clonotype. The chain carries TRBV5-1 and TRBJ2-7, with D uncertain. Trimming stripped 5 bases from V and 3 bases from J, with 15 bases between. Germline V gene data show CDR1 as SGHRS and CDR2 as YFSETQ. CDR3 length: 14 residues. The DNA of the CDR3 is TGCGCCAGCAGTCCGCGCGGTAATCACTACGAGCAGTACTTC. It is translated as CASSPRGNHYEQYF.

This clonotype showed up just a few times. The genes are TRBV7-9 and TRBJ2-3; weak D call: TRBD1 (6 bases). V was trimmed by 1 base and J by 2 bases, leaving 16 bases between them. The CDR3 contains 17 residues. Germline lookup yields CDR1 SEHNR and CDR2 FQNEAQ (reference sequence). In DNA, the CDR3 is TGTGCCAGCAGCTTAGTTTGGACAGAAAGCAACACAGATACGCAGTATTTT. This sequence encodes CASSLVWTESNTDTQYF.

There are many counts of this clonotype. This chain joins TRBV12-3 or TRBV12-4 and TRBJ1-1, with unresolved D. V was cut by 3 bases and J by 10 bases, with 15 bases left in between. This CDR3 comprises 13 residues. Written as DNA, the CDR3 is TGTGCCAGCAGTTTTCAAGCTAACTCTGGAGCTTTCTTT. It codes for CASSFQANSGAFF.

To note about this clonotype: A far larger clone lies a single base away; this is likely a read error. The chain recombines TRBV7-9 with TRBJ2-4, with D perhaps TRBD1 (5 bases). This CDR3 contains 14 residues. CDR1 and CDR2 from the germline V gene are SEHNR and FQNEAQ (reference sequence). Trimming took off 5 bases at V and 1 base at J, with 9 bases between the two ends. CDR3 in amino acids: CASSRGSAKNIQYF. In DNA form, the CDR3 reads TGTGCCAGCAGCAGGGGCTCGGCCAAAAACATTCAGTACTTC.

This clonotype was counted many times. The rearrangement links TRBV2 to TRBJ2-2, with a tentative D call TRBD1 (6 bases). The germline V gene has CDR1 SNHLY and CDR2 FYNNEI. V shed 4 bases and J shed 0 bases, with 9 bases lying between them. The CDR3 covers 15 residues. The chain's CDR3 is CASSVQGTNTGELFF. For the CDR3, the DNA is TGTGCCAGCAGTGTACAGGGTACGAACACCGGGGAGCTGTTTTTT.

This clonotype was observed at least ten times. The chain is built from TRBV3-1 and TRBJ2-4; TRBD2 agrees at 10 bases. Germline trimming cut 4 bases from V and 8 bases from J; bases unmatched to any gene: 5. This CDR3 spans 14 amino acids. Germline V CDR1 and CDR2: LGHDT, YNNKEL (reference sequence). The chain's CDR3 is CASSPLAGRDIQYF. The CDR3 DNA is TGTGCCAGCAGCCCACTAGCGGGGCGGGACATTCAGTACTTC.

This clonotype was seen ten or more times. The chain combines TRBV10-3 with TRBJ2-3; D remains ambiguous. Germline-derived CDR1 and CDR2 are ENHRY and SYGVKD. V lost 7 bases to trimming and J lost 1 base, with 12 bases between them. The CDR3 runs to 14 residues. The CDR3 region is CAITTTPGTDTQYF. CDR3 in DNA: TGTGCCATCACTACAACCCCTGGCACAGATACGCAGTATTTT.

This clonotype was seen repeatedly, ten times or more. CDR3 sequence reads: CASSPILAGDLNEQFF. The CDR3 nucleotides are TGTGCCAGCAGTCCTATTCTAGCGGGAGACTTGAATGAGCAGTTCTTC. J is TRBJ2-1 and V is TRBV2; 10 positions agree with TRBD2. The CDR3 runs to 16 residues. Per the germline V gene, CDR1 is SNHLY and CDR2 is FYNNEI. V shed 5 bases, J shed 7 bases, and the junction held 11 bases outside the gene matches.

The chain uses TRBV3-1 and TRBJ1-2; D call uncertain. CDR3 length: 16 residues. Trimming took 3 bases from V and 0 from J, leaving 14 bases between them. Germline V gene sequence: CDR1 LGHDT, CDR2 YNNKEL (reference sequence). CDR3 residues: CASSHLDGGSNYGYTF. For the CDR3, the DNA is TGTGCCAGCAGCCATCTAGACGGCGGATCTAACTATGGCTACACCTTC.

This clonotype was observed many times. The rearrangement links TRBV6-5 to TRBJ1-6, with TRBD1 matching over 7 bases. Trimming took 2 bases from V and 7 from J; bases not matched to a gene: 5. In germline, CDR1 is MNHEY, CDR2 SVGAGI. The CDR3 spans 15 residues. The CDR3 sequence: CASSYAGQQNSPLHF. CDR3 sequence (DNA): TGTGCCAGCAGTTACGCGGGACAGCAGAATTCACCCCTCCACTTT.

This clonotype showed up many times. A junction boundary mismatches the germline segment, possibly from a read error. The gene calls are TRBV11-2 and TRBJ2-3, with D unresolved. CDR1 is SGHAT and CDR2 is FQNNGV in the germline V gene. The CDR3 length is 15 residues. CDR3 nucleotides: TGTGCCAGCAGCCTAGAAGACATCAGCACAGATACGCAGTATTTT. Protein sequence: CASSLEDISTDTQYF.

This clonotype appeared many times. The J gene is TRBJ1-2, the V gene TRBV2, with D possibly being TRBD1 (6 bases). The germline gives CDR1 SNHLY, CDR2 FYNNEI. V was pared by 3 bases and J by 4 bases, with 12 bases between. The CDR3 loop spans 14 amino acids. The CDR3 reads CASSELGTPYGYTF. The CDR3, as DNA: TGTGCCAGCAGTGAGCTCGGGACACCCTATGGCTACACCTTC. The complete variable domain, with remaining parts taken from reference TRBV2 and TRBJ1-2, reads EPEVTQTPSHQVTQMGQEVILRCVPISNHLYFYWYRQILGQKVEFLVSFYNNEISEKSEIFDDQFSVERPDGSNFTLKIRSTKLEDSAMYFCASSELGTPYGYTFGSGTRLTVV.

The genes are TRBV12-3 or TRBV12-4 and TRBJ1-5; D remains unclear. Trimming cost V 8 bases and J 4 bases, with 12 bases left between them. The CDR3 extends over 13 amino acids. CDR3: CASVLGGNQPQHF. The CDR3 region has the DNA TGTGCCAGCGTCCTCGGCGGTAATCAGCCCCAGCATTTT.

The table lists this clonotype with many counts. The chain links TRBV11-2 to TRBJ2-2; 9 bases agree with TRBD2. The germline CDR1 and CDR2 sequences are SGHAT and FQNNGV. CDR3 length: 16 residues. The J segment lost 2 bases and the V segment lost 7 bases, leaving 8 bases of the junction unmatched. CDR3 nucleotide sequence: TGTGCCAGCAACCCGGCGGGAGGGCCAAACACCGGGGAGCTGTTTTTT. Translated: CASNPAGGPNTGELFF.

This clonotype has a count of ten or more. The chain couples TRBV6-1 to TRBJ2-7; 8 bases are a match to TRBD1. Per the germline V gene, CDR1 is MNHNS and CDR2 is SASEGT. CDR3 length equals 16 residues. V lost 3 bases and J lost 1; bases outside the gene matches: 8. This chain's CDR3 is CASSDPGQGISYEQYF. CDR3 bases: TGTGCCAGCAGTGATCCCGGACAGGGAATATCCTACGAGCAGTACTTC.

Worth noting for this clonotype: A read error may be the cause here, since a much bigger clone is one base away. Likely a read error: the CDR3 ends without its conserved phenylalanine or tryptophan. V and J are TRBV28 and TRBJ2-7; 10 nucleotides line up with TRBD2. The CDR3 has 15 amino acids. The germline gives CDR1 MDHEN, CDR2 SYDVKM. V shed 2 bases, J shed 3 bases, and the junction held 4 bases outside the gene matches. The CDR3 loop is CASSLEASGSYEQYC. CDR3 coding DNA: TGTGCCAGCAGTTTAGAGGCTAGCGGGAGCTACGAGCAGTACTGC.

CDR3 in DNA: TGTGCCAGCAGCGCATTACAGGGGGTGGGAAACACCATATATTTT. It codes for CASSALQGVGNTIYF. The rearrangement uses TRBV9 and TRBJ1-3; 8 nucleotides line up with TRBD1. Germline values: CDR1 SGDLS, CDR2 YYNGEE. This CDR3 has 15 amino acids. The J segment lost 4 bases and the V segment lost 3 bases, leaving 6 bases of the junction unmatched.

This clonotype has a count of ten or more. The V call is TRBV28, the J call TRBJ1-2; TRBD1 is a possible D gene (5 bases). V was shortened by 7 bases and J by 4 bases, with 13 bases between the two germline ends. Per germline, CDR1 MDHEN and CDR2 SYDVKM. The CDR3 sequence is 13 residues long. The CDR3 loop reads CASTLRGGYGYTF. CDR3 nucleotides: TGTGCCAGCACCCTTCGGGGGGGCTATGGCTACACCTTC.

This clonotype has at least ten counts. This chain uses TRBV28 with TRBJ1-4, with 10 bases aligning to TRBD1. CDR1 is MDHEN, CDR2 SYDVKM, per germline. The CDR3 has 15 residues. Unmatched junction bases numbered 4, after V lost 6 bases and J lost 3 bases. CDR3 region: CASSQGTGANEKLFF. CDR3 DNA sequence: TGTGCCAGCAGCCAAGGGACAGGGGCTAATGAAAAACTGTTTTTT.

This clonotype was counted at least ten times. Sequence at one end of the junction differs from germline and may be a read error. The rearrangement joins TRBV2 to TRBJ2-7, with D hard to call. CDR1 and CDR2 (germline): SNHLY, FYNNEI. This CDR3 contains 15 residues. The CDR3 here is CASSENPSISNEQYF. The CDR3 coding sequence is TGTGCCAGCAGTGAAAACCCAAGTATCTCCAACGAGCAGTACTTC.

This sequence joins TRBV6-2 or TRBV6-3 and TRBJ2-1, with TRBD2 identical over 10 bases. Germline V gene lookup returns CDR1 MNHEY and CDR2 SVGEGT. J lost 1 base, V lost 6 bases, and 9 bases had no gene match. The CDR3 has 17 amino acids. The CDR3 DNA reads TGTGCCAGCAGATCTGAGCCTAGCGGGAGTTCCTACAATGAGCAGTTCTTC. Translating it yields CASRSEPSGSSYNEQFF.

The rearrangement uses TRBV5-1 and TRBJ2-7, with D perhaps given as TRBD1 or TRBD2 (6 bases each). Trimming removed 4 bases from V and 6 bases from J, with 23 bases in between. Germline CDR1 reads SGHRS; CDR2 reads YFSETQ. The CDR3 extends over 16 amino acids. CDR3 loop: CASSPTLGGLPTEQYF. The CDR3 nucleotides read TGCGCCAGCAGCCCCACACTAGGGGGGTTACCTACCGAGCAGTACTTC.

This clonotype was seen at least ten times. The genes are TRBV20-1 and TRBJ2-7; 7 bases fit TRBD1. Looked up from germline, CDR1 is DFQATT and CDR2 is SNEGSKA (reference sequence). The CDR3 covers 14 residues. With 2 bases clipped from V and 3 bases from J, the junction kept 7 bases outside the gene matches. Here the CDR3 DNA reads TGCAGTGCTAGAAGAGTGGCAGGGGGCTACGAGCAGTACTTC. Translating gives CSARRVAGGYEQYF.

The CDR3, as DNA: TGTGCCAGCAGTTTAGATAGCGGGAGTAGGATGGATGGGGCCCCGAACACCGGGGAGCTGTTTTTT. Protein: CASSLDSGSRMDGAPNTGELFF. The chain recombines TRBV6-5 with TRBJ2-2; 9 bases align to TRBD2. V gave up 4 bases and J gave up 0 bases; unmatched junction bases: 21. Germline CDR1 reads MNHEY; CDR2 reads SVGAGI. This CDR3 has 22 residues.

Many counts were recorded for this clonotype. The chain uses TRBV6-1 and TRBJ1-3; 10 bases are a match to TRBD1. V lost 7 bases to trimming and J lost 4 bases; unmatched junction nucleotides: 13. Germline lookup yields CDR1 MNHNS and CDR2 SASEGT. The CDR3 runs to 17 residues. The DNA of the CDR3 is TGTGCCAGCACTAAGGGGGGACAGGGGAGAATGGGAAACACCATATATTTT. Translating it yields CASTKGGQGRMGNTIYF.

There are many counts of this clonotype. The J gene is TRBJ2-5, the V gene TRBV11-2; D gene ambiguous. CDR3 length: 11 residues. Germline CDR1 is SGHAT and CDR2 is FQNNGV. The germline V and J ends were trimmed by 5 bases and 7 bases, with 8 bases remaining between them. The CDR3 DNA reads as TGTGCCAGCAGCGCAGTCTGGACCCAGTACTTC. The encoded protein is CASSAVWTQYF.

This clonotype was counted at least ten times. V gene TRBV2 combines with J gene TRBJ1-1; perhaps TRBD1 as D (5 bases). V lost 1 base and J lost 7, with 10 bases in between. There are 13 residues in the CDR3. CDR1 SNHLY and CDR2 FYNNEI come from the germline V gene. The CDR3 is CASSEVDTFEAFF. The CDR3 bases are TGTGCCAGCAGTGAAGTGGACACCTTTGAAGCTTTCTTT.